This T cell receptor beta chain was sequenced during a study of PD-1 blockade in classical Hodgkin lymphoma. In regard to this clone: Its antigen is currently unknown.

This table comes from immunoSEQ multiplex PCR, and its TCRdb copy is limited to in-frame clones, with some not included. The sample has 45,000 to 60,000 clones, 80% seen once; the top ten hold under 20%. Findings and caveats of the study: Relapsed/refractory patients reportedly had lower baseline diversity than newly diagnosed patients.

Time point of the sample: cycle 4 day 1 (C4D1), after less than seven weeks of nivolumab. In every patient, relapse followed autologous stem cell transplantation, while exposure to brentuximab vedotin differed. The sequenced sample was peripheral blood mononuclear cells (PBMCs), obtained before the fourth cycle of nivolumab. This TCR was recovered from a human donor with classical Hodgkin lymphoma.

In DNA form, the CDR3 reads TGTGCCACCAGCAGAGATTCGGGCAGGGCGGTCAGGTACGAGCAGTACTTC. It encodes CATSRDSGRAVRYEQYF. The chain links TRBV15 to TRBJ2-7; D is perhaps TRBD1 (5 bases). Germline lookup yields CDR1 LNHNV and CDR2 YYDKDF (reference sequence). This CDR3 is 17 amino acids long. Trimming removed 0 bases at V and 4 bases at J, with 19 bases between.